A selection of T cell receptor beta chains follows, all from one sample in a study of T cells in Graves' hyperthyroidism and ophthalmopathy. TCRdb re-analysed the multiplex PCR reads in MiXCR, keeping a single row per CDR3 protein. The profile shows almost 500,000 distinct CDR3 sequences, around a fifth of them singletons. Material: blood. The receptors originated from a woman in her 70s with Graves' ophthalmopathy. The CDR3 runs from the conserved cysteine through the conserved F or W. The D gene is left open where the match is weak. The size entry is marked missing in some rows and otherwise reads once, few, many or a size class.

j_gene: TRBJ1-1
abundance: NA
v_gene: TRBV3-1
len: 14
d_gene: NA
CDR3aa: CASSQAVGGTEAFF
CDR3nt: TGTGCCAGCAGCCAAGCGGTCGGGGGCACTGAAGCTTTCTTT

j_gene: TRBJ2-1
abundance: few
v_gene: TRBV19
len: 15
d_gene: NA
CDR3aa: CASSRLGVSYNEQFF
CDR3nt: TGTGCCAGTAGCCGACTGGGGGTCTCCTACAATGAGCAGTTCTTC

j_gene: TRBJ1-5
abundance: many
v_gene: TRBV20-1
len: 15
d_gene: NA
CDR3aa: CSVPRKRYSNQPQHF
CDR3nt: TGCAGTGTGCCGAGAAAACGGTACAGCAATCAGCCCCAGCATTTT

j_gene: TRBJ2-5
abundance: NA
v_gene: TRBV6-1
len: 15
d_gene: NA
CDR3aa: CASSLSGVSGETQYF
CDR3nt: TGTGCCAGCAGTTTGTCAGGGGTTTCAGGAGAGACCCAGTACTTC

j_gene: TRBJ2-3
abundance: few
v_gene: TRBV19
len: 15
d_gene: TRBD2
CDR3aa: CASRTSGTGTDTQYF
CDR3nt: TGTGCCAGTAGAACTAGCGGGACCGGCACAGATACGCAGTATTTT

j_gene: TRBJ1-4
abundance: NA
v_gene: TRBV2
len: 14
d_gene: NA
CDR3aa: CASSERESNEKLFF
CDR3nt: TGTGCCAGCAGTGAAAGGGAGAGTAATGAAAAACTGTTTTTT

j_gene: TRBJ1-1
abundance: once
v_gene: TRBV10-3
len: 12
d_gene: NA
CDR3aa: CAINRGIGEAFF
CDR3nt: TGTGCCATCAATCGGGGAATAGGTGAAGCTTTCTTT

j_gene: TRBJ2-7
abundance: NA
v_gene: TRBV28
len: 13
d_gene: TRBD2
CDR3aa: CATWTSGSNEQYF
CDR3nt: TGTGCCACTTGGACTAGCGGGAGTAACGAGCAGTACTTC

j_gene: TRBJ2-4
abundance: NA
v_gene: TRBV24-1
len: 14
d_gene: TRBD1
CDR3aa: CATSDGGQGNIQYF
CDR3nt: TGTGCCACCAGTGACGGGGGACAGGGAAACATTCAGTACTTC

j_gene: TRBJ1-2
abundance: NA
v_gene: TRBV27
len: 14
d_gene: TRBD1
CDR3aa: CASSSRDRLYGYTF
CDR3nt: TGTGCCAGCAGTTCCAGGGACAGGCTCTATGGCTACACCTTC

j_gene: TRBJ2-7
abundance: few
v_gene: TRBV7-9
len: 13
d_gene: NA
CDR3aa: CASSFLGGGEQYF
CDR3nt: TGTGCCAGCAGCTTCCTTGGGGGAGGCGAGCAGTACTTC

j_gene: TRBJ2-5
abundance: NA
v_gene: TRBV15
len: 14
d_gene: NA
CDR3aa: CATSGDYVEETQYF
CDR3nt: TGTGCCACCAGCGGAGACTATGTGGAAGAGACCCAGTACTTC

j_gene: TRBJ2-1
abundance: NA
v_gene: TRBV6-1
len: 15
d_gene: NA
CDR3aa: CASRIAPADYNEQFF
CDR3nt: TGTGCCAGCAGAATAGCGCCAGCAGATTACAATGAGCAGTTCTTC

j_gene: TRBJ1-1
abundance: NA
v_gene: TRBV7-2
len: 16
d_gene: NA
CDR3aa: CASSLGGGPMNTEAFF
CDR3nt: TGTGCCAGCAGCTTAGGGGGGGGGCCCATGAACACTGAAGCTTTCTTT

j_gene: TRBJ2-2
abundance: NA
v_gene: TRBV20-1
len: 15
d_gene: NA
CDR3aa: CSARDGGAHTEELFF
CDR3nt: TGCAGTGCTAGGGACGGGGGCGCGCACACCGAGGAGCTGTTTTTT

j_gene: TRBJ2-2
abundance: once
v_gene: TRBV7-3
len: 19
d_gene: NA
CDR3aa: CASSLTGSSGFKGTGELFF
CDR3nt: TGTGCCAGCAGCTTAACGGGTAGTAGCGGCTTCAAGGGTACCGGGGAGCTGTTTTTT

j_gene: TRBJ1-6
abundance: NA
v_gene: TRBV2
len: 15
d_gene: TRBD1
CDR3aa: CASSKGTGGSSPLHF
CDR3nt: TGTGCCAGCAGTAAGGGGACAGGGGGTAGTTCACCCCTCCACTTT

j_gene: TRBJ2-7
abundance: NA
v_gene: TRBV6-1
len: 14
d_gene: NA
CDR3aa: CASSDSVPAREQYF
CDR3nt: TGTGCCAGCAGTGATTCCGTCCCCGCCCGCGAGCAGTACTTC

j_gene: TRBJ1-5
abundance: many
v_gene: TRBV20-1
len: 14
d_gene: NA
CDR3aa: CSARRQTSNQPQHF
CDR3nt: TGCAGTGCTAGAAGGCAGACTAGCAATCAGCCCCAGCATTTT

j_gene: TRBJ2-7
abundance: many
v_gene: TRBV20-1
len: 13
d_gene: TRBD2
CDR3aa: CSANPGGSYEQYF
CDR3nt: TGCAGTGCTAATCCGGGGGGCTCCTACGAGCAGTACTTC

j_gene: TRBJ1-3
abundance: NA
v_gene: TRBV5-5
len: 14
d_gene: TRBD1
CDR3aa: CASSWDSSGNTIYF
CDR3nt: TGTGCCAGCAGCTGGGACAGCTCTGGAAACACCATATATTTT

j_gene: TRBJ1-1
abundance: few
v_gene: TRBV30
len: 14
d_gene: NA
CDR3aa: CAWSVPGGGGEAFF
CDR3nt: TGTGCCTGGAGTGTACCCGGGGGGGGCGGTGAAGCTTTCTTT

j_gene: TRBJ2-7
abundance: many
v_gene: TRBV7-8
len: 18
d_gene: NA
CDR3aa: CASSPDSQGGFWFGEQYF
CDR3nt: TGTGCCAGCAGCCCGGACAGTCAAGGGGGGTTTTGGTTTGGCGAGCAGTACTTC

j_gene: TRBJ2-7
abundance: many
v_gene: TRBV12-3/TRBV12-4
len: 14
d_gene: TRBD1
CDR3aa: CASSPRHRGDEQYF
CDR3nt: TGTGCCAGCAGTCCAAGACACAGGGGCGACGAGCAGTACTTC

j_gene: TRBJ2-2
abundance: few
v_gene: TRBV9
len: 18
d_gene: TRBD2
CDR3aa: CASSVGLAVAANTGELFF
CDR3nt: TGTGCCAGCAGCGTAGGACTAGCGGTAGCCGCGAACACCGGGGAGCTGTTTTTT

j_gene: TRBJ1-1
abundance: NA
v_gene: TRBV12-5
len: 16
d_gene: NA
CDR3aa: CASGWPSGGVSTEAFF
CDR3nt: TGTGCTAGTGGTTGGCCTTCCGGGGGGGTAAGCACTGAAGCTTTCTTT

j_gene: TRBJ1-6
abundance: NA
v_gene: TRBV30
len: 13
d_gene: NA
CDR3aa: CAWSAQGSSPLHF
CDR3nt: TGTGCCTGGAGTGCCCAGGGTAGTTCACCCCTCCACTTT

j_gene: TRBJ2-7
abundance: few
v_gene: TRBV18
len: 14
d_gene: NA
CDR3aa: CASSPPILSYEQYF
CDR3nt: TGTGCCAGCTCACCACCCATCCTCTCCTACGAGCAGTACTTC

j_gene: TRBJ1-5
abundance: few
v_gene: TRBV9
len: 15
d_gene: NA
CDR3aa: CASSATGNSNQPQHF
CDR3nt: TGTGCCAGCAGCGCAACAGGGAATAGCAATCAGCCCCAGCATTTT

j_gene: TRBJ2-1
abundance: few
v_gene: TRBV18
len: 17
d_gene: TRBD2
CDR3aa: CASSPPNLAAGYNEQFF
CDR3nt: TGTGCCAGCTCACCACCAAATCTAGCGGCCGGCTACAATGAGCAGTTCTTC

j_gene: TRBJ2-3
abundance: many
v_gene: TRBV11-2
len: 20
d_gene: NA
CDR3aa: CASSSEGGPGRTLITDTQYF
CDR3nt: TGTGCCAGCAGCTCCGAGGGGGGACCTGGGCGGACCCTGATCACAGATACGCAGTATTTT

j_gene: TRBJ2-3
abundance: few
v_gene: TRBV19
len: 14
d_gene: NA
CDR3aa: CASSKIGNADTQYF
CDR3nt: TGTGCCAGTAGTAAAATAGGTAATGCAGATACGCAGTATTTT

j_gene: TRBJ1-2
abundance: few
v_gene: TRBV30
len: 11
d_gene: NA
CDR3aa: CAWRDINGYTF
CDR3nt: TGTGCCTGGAGAGACATCAATGGCTACACCTTC

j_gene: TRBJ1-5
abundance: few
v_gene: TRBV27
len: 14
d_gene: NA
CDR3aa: CARPRAGGNQPQHF
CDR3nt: TGTGCCAGGCCTCGGGCAGGAGGCAATCAGCCCCAGCATTTT

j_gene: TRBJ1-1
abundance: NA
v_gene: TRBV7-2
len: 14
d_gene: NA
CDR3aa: CASSPAWGVGVAFF
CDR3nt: TGTGCCAGCAGCCCAGCCTGGGGCGTGGGGGTTGCTTTCTTT

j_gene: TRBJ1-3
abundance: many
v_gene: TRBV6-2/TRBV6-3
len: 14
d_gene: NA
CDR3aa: CASTSVTTGNTIYF
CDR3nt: TGTGCCAGCACCTCCGTTACAACTGGAAACACCATATATTTT

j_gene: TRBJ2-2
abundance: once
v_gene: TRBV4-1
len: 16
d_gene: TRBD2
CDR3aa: CASSPRGGWGTGELFF
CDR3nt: TGCGCCAGCAGCCCCCGCGGGGGGTGGGGTACCGGGGAGCTGTTTTTT

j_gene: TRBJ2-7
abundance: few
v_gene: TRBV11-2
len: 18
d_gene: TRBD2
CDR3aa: CASSLTVTSGEIWYEQYF
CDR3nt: TGTGCCAGCAGCTTAACCGTGACTAGCGGCGAGATCTGGTACGAGCAGTACTTC